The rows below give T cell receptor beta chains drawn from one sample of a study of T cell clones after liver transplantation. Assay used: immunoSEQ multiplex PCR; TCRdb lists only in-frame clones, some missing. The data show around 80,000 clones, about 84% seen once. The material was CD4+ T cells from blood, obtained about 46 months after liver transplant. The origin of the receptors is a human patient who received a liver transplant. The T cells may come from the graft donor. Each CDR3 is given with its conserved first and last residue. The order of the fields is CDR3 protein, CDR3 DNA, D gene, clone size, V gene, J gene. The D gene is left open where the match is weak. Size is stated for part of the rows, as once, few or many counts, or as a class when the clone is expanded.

CDR3aa: CASSLKETQYF; CDR3nt: TGTGCCAGCAGCTTGAAAGAGACCCAGTACTTC; d_gene: NA; abundance: NA; v_gene: TRBV11-2; j_gene: TRBJ2-5
CDR3aa: CASSSIRGLGDTGELFF; CDR3nt: TGTGCCAGCAGTAGCATAAGGGGGCTGGGGGACACCGGGGAGCTGTTTTTT; d_gene: TRBD1; abundance: NA; v_gene: TRBV11-2; j_gene: TRBJ2-2
CDR3aa: CASSPQGFTTNEKLFF; CDR3nt: TGTGCCAGCAGCCCGCAGGGTTTTACAACTAATGAAAAACTGTTTTTT; d_gene: NA; abundance: NA; v_gene: TRBV7-2; j_gene: TRBJ1-4
CDR3aa: CASSLVRLVAGQGARSNQPQHF; CDR3nt: TGCGCCAGCAGCTTGGTTCGTTTGGTTGCGGGACAGGGGGCAAGAAGCAATCAGCCCCAGCATTTT; d_gene: TRBD1; abundance: few; v_gene: TRBV5-1; j_gene: TRBJ1-5
CDR3aa: CASSLGILTGGYTF; CDR3nt: TGTGCCAGCAGCTTAGGGATCTTAACAGGAGGCTACACCTTC; d_gene: NA; abundance: NA; v_gene: TRBV7-9; j_gene: TRBJ1-2
CDR3aa: CASRPGGGSSYNEQFF; CDR3nt: TGTGCCAGCAGACCCGGAGGAGGGAGCTCCTACAATGAGCAGTTCTTC; d_gene: NA; abundance: NA; v_gene: TRBV7-9; j_gene: TRBJ2-1
CDR3aa: CASSAGQQPPKNEQFF; CDR3nt: TGCGCCAGCAGCGCGGGACAGCAGCCACCAAAGAATGAGCAGTTCTTC; d_gene: NA; abundance: few; v_gene: TRBV5-1; j_gene: TRBJ2-1
CDR3aa: CASEPGGGPDTQYF; CDR3nt: TGTGCCAGTGAACCAGGGGGAGGCCCAGATACGCAGTATTTT; d_gene: NA; abundance: NA; v_gene: TRBV19; j_gene: TRBJ2-3
CDR3aa: CASGARREKLFF; CDR3nt: TGTGCCAGCGGGGCCCGGCGGGAAAAACTGTTTTTT; d_gene: NA; abundance: NA; v_gene: TRBV6-1; j_gene: TRBJ1-4
CDR3aa: CASSVMASGRGDEQYF; CDR3nt: TGTGCCAGCAGCGTAATGGCTAGCGGGAGGGGTGACGAGCAGTACTTC; d_gene: TRBD2; abundance: NA; v_gene: TRBV9; j_gene: TRBJ2-7
CDR3aa: CASSLDRDYGYTF; CDR3nt: TGTGCCAGCAGTCTCGACAGGGACTATGGCTACACCTTC; d_gene: TRBD1; abundance: NA; v_gene: TRBV27; j_gene: TRBJ1-2
CDR3aa: CASSLVGVGTYNEQFF; CDR3nt: TGCGCCAGCAGCTTAGTGGGAGTGGGGACCTACAATGAGCAGTTCTTC; d_gene: NA; abundance: once; v_gene: TRBV5-1; j_gene: TRBJ2-1
CDR3aa: CSVEAGTDTQYF; CDR3nt: TGCAGCGTTGAAGCGGGCACAGATACGCAGTATTTT; d_gene: NA; abundance: NA; v_gene: TRBV29-1; j_gene: TRBJ2-3
CDR3aa: CASSLPGRLNEQFF; CDR3nt: TGTGCCAGCAGCCTACCGGGCCGCCTCAATGAGCAGTTCTTC; d_gene: NA; abundance: NA; v_gene: TRBV5-4; j_gene: TRBJ2-1
CDR3aa: CASSIDRQGYQPQHF; CDR3nt: TGTGCCAGTAGTATAGATCGTCAGGGGTATCAGCCCCAGCATTTT; d_gene: NA; abundance: NA; v_gene: TRBV19; j_gene: TRBJ1-5
CDR3aa: CAGRQGRTGELFF; CDR3nt: TGTGCCGGTAGACAGGGGAGGACCGGGGAGCTGTTTTTT; d_gene: TRBD1; abundance: once; v_gene: TRBV2; j_gene: TRBJ2-2
CDR3aa: CASSPRPYNEQFF; CDR3nt: TGTGCCAGTAGTCCTAGGCCCTACAATGAGCAGTTCTTC; d_gene: NA; abundance: NA; v_gene: TRBV19; j_gene: TRBJ2-1
CDR3aa: CASSFGVADTQYF; CDR3nt: TGTGCCAGCAGCTTCGGGGTGGCAGATACGCAGTATTTT; d_gene: NA; abundance: NA; v_gene: TRBV7-2; j_gene: TRBJ2-3
CDR3aa: CASSEGASANYGYTF; CDR3nt: TGTGCCAGCAGTGAAGGGGCAAGCGCTAACTATGGCTACACCTTC; d_gene: NA; abundance: NA; v_gene: TRBV6-1; j_gene: TRBJ1-2
CDR3aa: CASSFPQAAEAFF; CDR3nt: TGTGCCAGCAGTTTCCCGCAGGCAGCTGAAGCTTTCTTT; d_gene: NA; abundance: NA; v_gene: TRBV28; j_gene: TRBJ1-1
CDR3aa: CASSSRRASRAFF; CDR3nt: TGTGCCAGCAGTTCCCGGAGGGCGAGTAGAGCTTTCTTT; d_gene: NA; abundance: NA; v_gene: TRBV28; j_gene: TRBJ1-1
CDR3aa: CASRVPGTGNYGYTF; CDR3nt: TGTGCCAGCAGAGTACCCGGGACAGGCAACTATGGCTACACCTTC; d_gene: TRBD1; abundance: NA; v_gene: TRBV28; j_gene: TRBJ1-2
CDR3aa: CASSRMGTTPTDTQYF; CDR3nt: TGTGCCAGCAGCCGAATGGGGACTACTCCTACGGATACGCAGTATTTT; d_gene: TRBD2; abundance: NA; v_gene: TRBV7-2; j_gene: TRBJ2-3
CDR3aa: CASSFGSRSGANVLTF; CDR3nt: TGTGCCAGCAGTTTCGGCAGCCGATCTGGGGCCAACGTCCTGACTTTC; d_gene: NA; abundance: NA; v_gene: TRBV28; j_gene: TRBJ2-6
CDR3aa: CASSIGTSSQPSEQFF; CDR3nt: TGTGCCAGCAGCATCGGGACTAGCTCTCAACCCAGTGAGCAGTTCTTC; d_gene: TRBD2; abundance: NA; v_gene: TRBV11-3; j_gene: TRBJ2-1
CDR3aa: CASSMSGHEQYF; CDR3nt: TGCGCCAGCAGCATGTCGGGTCACGAGCAGTACTTC; d_gene: NA; abundance: few; v_gene: TRBV5-1; j_gene: TRBJ2-7
CDR3aa: CASSSGLAGADTQYF; CDR3nt: TGTGCCAGCAGCTCTGGACTAGCGGGAGCAGATACGCAGTATTTT; d_gene: TRBD2; abundance: NA; v_gene: TRBV11-2; j_gene: TRBJ2-3
CDR3aa: CASSTGTAIFYEQYF; CDR3nt: TGTGCCAGCTCAACCGGGACAGCCATTTTTTACGAGCAGTACTTC; d_gene: TRBD1; abundance: NA; v_gene: TRBV18; j_gene: TRBJ2-7
CDR3aa: CATSGLRGTGPQNYGYTF; CDR3nt: TGTGCCACCAGCGGGCTCCGGGGGACAGGGCCCCAAAACTATGGCTACACCTTC; d_gene: TRBD1; abundance: NA; v_gene: TRBV15; j_gene: TRBJ1-2
CDR3aa: CASKRQMNTEAFF; CDR3nt: TGTGCCAGTAAAAGGCAGATGAACACTGAAGCTTTCTTT; d_gene: NA; abundance: NA; v_gene: TRBV19; j_gene: TRBJ1-1
CDR3aa: CASSLPWNTGELFF; CDR3nt: TGTGCCAGCAGCTTACCCTGGAACACCGGGGAGCTGTTTTTT; d_gene: NA; abundance: NA; v_gene: TRBV11-2; j_gene: TRBJ2-2
CDR3aa: CASSSPRGHPQETQYF; CDR3nt: TGTGCCAGCAGCAGCCCGCGCGGCCACCCGCAAGAGACCCAGTACTTC; d_gene: NA; abundance: NA; v_gene: TRBV2; j_gene: TRBJ2-5
CDR3aa: CASSSQVGIAHEQFF; CDR3nt: TGTGCCAGCAGCTCTCAAGTAGGCATAGCGCATGAGCAGTTCTTC; d_gene: NA; abundance: NA; v_gene: TRBV7-2; j_gene: TRBJ2-1
CDR3aa: CASRLKPMDYGYTF; CDR3nt: TGTGCCAGCAGACTAAAGCCAATGGACTATGGCTACACCTTC; d_gene: NA; abundance: NA; v_gene: TRBV28; j_gene: TRBJ1-2
CDR3aa: CASSESWDRVPWKLFF; CDR3nt: TGTGCCAGCAGTGAATCTTGGGACAGGGTACCGTGGAAACTGTTTTTT; d_gene: TRBD1; abundance: NA; v_gene: TRBV2; j_gene: TRBJ1-4
CDR3aa: CASSSRTMDEQFF; CDR3nt: TGTGCCAGCAGTTCGAGGACTATGGATGAGCAGTTCTTC; d_gene: NA; abundance: NA; v_gene: TRBV27; j_gene: TRBJ2-1
CDR3aa: CASSSADGSYGYTF; CDR3nt: TGTGCCAGCAGTTCGGCGGACGGGAGCTATGGCTACACCTTC; d_gene: NA; abundance: NA; v_gene: TRBV6-5; j_gene: TRBJ1-2
CDR3aa: CASSSGQGVHTEAFF; CDR3nt: TGTGCCAGCAGCTCAGGACAGGGAGTTCACACTGAAGCTTTCTTT; d_gene: TRBD1; abundance: NA; v_gene: TRBV7-9; j_gene: TRBJ1-1
CDR3aa: CASSLLAGGRSTKQYF; CDR3nt: TGTGCCAGCAGTTTACTAGCTGGAGGACGGTCTACGAAGCAGTACTTC; d_gene: NA; abundance: few; v_gene: TRBV28; j_gene: TRBJ2-7
CDR3aa: CASSLQGGKETQYF; CDR3nt: TGTGCCAGCAGTTTACAGGGGGGTAAAGAGACCCAGTACTTC; d_gene: TRBD1; abundance: NA; v_gene: TRBV2; j_gene: TRBJ2-5
CDR3aa: CASSIAGGSRTGELFF; CDR3nt: TGTGCCAGTAGTATAGCCGGCGGGAGTCGCACCGGGGAGCTGTTTTTT; d_gene: TRBD2; abundance: once; v_gene: TRBV19; j_gene: TRBJ2-2
CDR3aa: CASAGSQGDAFF; CDR3nt: TGCGCCAGCGCCGGTTCACAGGGTGACGCTTTCTTT; d_gene: NA; abundance: NA; v_gene: TRBV5-1; j_gene: TRBJ1-1
CDR3aa: CASSLEGTASYEQYF; CDR3nt: TGCGCCAGCAGCTTGGAGGGGACAGCGTCCTACGAGCAGTACTTC; d_gene: TRBD1; abundance: once; v_gene: TRBV5-1; j_gene: TRBJ2-7
CDR3aa: CASSEKGVFYGYTF; CDR3nt: TGTGCCAGCAGTGAAAAAGGGGTCTTCTATGGCTACACCTTC; d_gene: NA; abundance: once; v_gene: TRBV28; j_gene: TRBJ1-2
CDR3aa: CASSLPVNPETQYF; CDR3nt: TGTGCCAGCAGCTTACCCGTAAACCCGGAGACCCAGTACTTC; d_gene: NA; abundance: NA; v_gene: TRBV7-2; j_gene: TRBJ2-5
CDR3aa: CASSLGDRSYGYTF; CDR3nt: TGCGCCAGCAGCTTGGGGGACAGATCTTATGGCTACACCTTC; d_gene: TRBD1; abundance: NA; v_gene: TRBV5-1; j_gene: TRBJ1-2
CDR3aa: CASSLAGGFTGELFF; CDR3nt: TGTGCCAGCAGCTTAGCCGGCGGCTTCACCGGGGAGCTGTTTTTT; d_gene: NA; abundance: NA; v_gene: TRBV11-2; j_gene: TRBJ2-2
CDR3aa: CASRKGQQNTEAFF; CDR3nt: TGCGCCAGCAGAAAGGGACAGCAAAACACTGAAGCTTTCTTT; d_gene: TRBD1; abundance: NA; v_gene: TRBV5-1; j_gene: TRBJ1-1
CDR3aa: CASSPRLAGFRTDTQYF; CDR3nt: TGTGCCAGCAGCCCCCGGCTAGCGGGATTCCGCACAGATACGCAGTATTTT; d_gene: TRBD2; abundance: NA; v_gene: TRBV9; j_gene: TRBJ2-3
CDR3aa: CSVAEVGAKNIQYF; CDR3nt: TGCAGCGTGGCCGAGGTGGGGGCCAAAAACATTCAGTACTTC; d_gene: NA; abundance: once; v_gene: TRBV29-1; j_gene: TRBJ2-4
CDR3aa: CASSLVGGTTDTQYF; CDR3nt: TGTGCCAGCAGCTTAGTGGGCGGCACCACAGATACGCAGTATTTT; d_gene: NA; abundance: NA; v_gene: TRBV7-3; j_gene: TRBJ2-3
CDR3aa: CASSQQGSSSYEQYF; CDR3nt: TGTGCCAGCAGCCAACAGGGCTCGAGCTCCTACGAGCAGTACTTC; d_gene: NA; abundance: NA; v_gene: TRBV28; j_gene: TRBJ2-7
CDR3aa: CASGTLRNTEAFF; CDR3nt: TGTGCCAGCGGGACCCTACGGAACACTGAAGCTTTCTTT; d_gene: NA; abundance: NA; v_gene: TRBV28; j_gene: TRBJ1-1